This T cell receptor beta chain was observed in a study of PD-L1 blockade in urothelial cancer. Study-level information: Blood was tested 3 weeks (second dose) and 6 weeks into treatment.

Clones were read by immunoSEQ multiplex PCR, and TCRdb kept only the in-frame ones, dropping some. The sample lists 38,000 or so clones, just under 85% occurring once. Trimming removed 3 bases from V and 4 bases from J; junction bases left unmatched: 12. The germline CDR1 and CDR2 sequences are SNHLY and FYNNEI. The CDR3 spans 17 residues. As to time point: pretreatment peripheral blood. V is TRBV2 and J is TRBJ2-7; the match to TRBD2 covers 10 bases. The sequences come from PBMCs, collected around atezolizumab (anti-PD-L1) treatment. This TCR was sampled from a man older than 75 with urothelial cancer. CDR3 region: CASSDYSGTSVAYEQYF. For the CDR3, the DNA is TGTGCCAGCAGTGACTACTCCGGGACTAGCGTTGCATACGAGCAGTACTTC.